The 4 T cell receptor beta chains presented below share a single source sample, sequenced in a study of blood T cells in healthy people across ages (dated by TCRdb to between 2015 and 2016). The library came from 5' RACE. TCRdb lists the instrument as Illumina HiSeq 2500. The second PCR ran for roughly 6 to 11 cycles and used a J-beta primer mix along with a sample-barcoded 5' primer. The public reads were reprocessed in TCRdb via fastp at Q25 and MiXCR, keeping in-frame beta chains. Identical CDR3 protein sequences are pooled into one entry, listed with their most common genes and DNA. In all, the sample holds under 1,000,000 distinct CDR3 sequences, and 30% to 45% of those were seen once. The top ten hold 10% to 15% of the sample. The sample was blood. These receptors were collected from a man aged 18 to 35 in good health.

This clonotype was seen repeatedly, ten times or more. The chain joins TRBV29-1 to TRBJ2-1, with 8 bases that match TRBD2. The V gene end was trimmed by 7 bases and the J gene end by 4 bases; junction bases not matched to a gene: 3. The CDR3 is made up of 12 amino acids. CDR1 and CDR2 (germline): SQVTM, ANQGSEA. The CDR3 DNA reads TGCAGCGCTATAGCGGGGTACAATGAGCAGTTCTTC. As protein: CSAIAGYNEQFF.

The chain employs TRBV6-5 and TRBJ1-1; D unclear. The V and J ends lost 5 bases and 4 bases respectively, with 17 bases between them. The germline V gene has CDR1 MNHEY and CDR2 SVGAGI. The CDR3 is 15 amino acids. The CDR3 nucleotides read TGTGCCAGCAGTCCGACCGCCGGACGGGCCACTGAAGCTTTCTTT. Encoded protein: CASSPTAGRATEAFF.

The chain is built from TRBV12-3 or TRBV12-4 and TRBJ2-1, with D possibly matching TRBD1 (6 bases). The length of the CDR3 is 13 residues. Between the trimmed V and J ends, which lost 5 bases and 12 bases, there was a span of 17 bases. Here the CDR3 reads CASSPSGRGAQFF. The CDR3 DNA reads TGTGCCAGCAGTCCGAGCGGCAGGGGTGCGCAGTTCTTC.

The table lists this clonotype with many counts. This sequence joins TRBV9 and TRBJ2-3, with D perhaps TRBD1 (5 bases). V lost 2 bases to trimming and J lost 4 bases, with 11 bases between them. CDR1 and CDR2 (germline): SGDLS, YYNGEE. The CDR3 has 14 amino acids. CDR3 sequence: CASSVETASDTQYF. As DNA, the CDR3 is TGTGCCAGCAGCGTGGAGACAGCTTCAGATACGCAGTATTTT. Looking up the rest from reference TRBV9 and TRBJ2-3 gives the full variable domain: DSGVTQTPKHLITATGQRVTLRCSPRSGDLSVYWYQQSLDQGLQFLIQYYNGEERAKGNILERFSAQQFPDLHSELNLSSLELGDSALYFCASSVETASDTQYFGPGTRLTVL.